This T cell receptor (beta chain) comes out of a study of PD-L1 blockade in urothelial cancer (dated by TCRdb to between 2016 and 2019). General notes on the study: Therapy was started in 2014 for all patients, and atezolizumab 1,200 mg was administered intravenously every 3 weeks. The study, an exploratory multi-omic analysis, examined somatic, immune and clinical correlates of response to PD-L1 blockade with atezolizumab in urothelial cancer. A median of roughly 140,000 T cells and 80,000 to 100,000 unique TCRs was obtained from blood samples, and a median clonality of roughly 0.08 was observed. Patients had an ECOG performance status of 0 or 1 and had received between 0 and 3 prior chemotherapy regimens. Durable clinical benefit was defined as progression-free survival longer than 6 months, and TCR features were also tested against progression-free and overall survival. Blood samples were analyzed at 3 weeks after treatment start (second dose) and at 6 weeks after treatment start. Pretreatment tumor samples and matched peripheral blood, collected serially before and after atezolizumab treatment, underwent TCR sequencing. About nine tenths of the roughly 29 patients were males with bladder-origin urothelial cancer, and about 65% of the 29 reported a prior smoking history. Durable clinical benefit was achieved by nine patients and was not achieved by 20 patients. Pretreatment blood TCR-seq was available for twenty-nine patients, at least one posttreatment blood collection was obtained for some 25 patients, and tumor TCR-seq was available for some 25 patients. Whole exome sequencing and RNA sequencing of pretreatment tumors were performed alongside TCR sequencing in the same patients. The paper as a whole reports these results and caveats: Because the sample size was small (n of about 30) and many of the analyses were exploratory, the results are meant to be hypothesis-generating. Greater expansion of tumor-associated TCR clones in peripheral blood 3 weeks after the start of treatment was observed in patients with durable benefit (n of about 20, p = 0.022). A pretreatment peripheral blood TCR clonality below the median was linked to improved progression-free and overall survival.

To estimate absolute template abundance from read counts, synthetic TCR analog templates were spiked into each PCR. Using the immunoSEQ assay, TCRbeta CDR3 regions were amplified from genomic DNA with bias-controlled V and J gene primers. Rearranged TCRbeta segments were sequenced at approximately 20X coverage. The paper's processing steps were these. Clustering was used to correct sequencing errors, and CDR3s were annotated against IMGT so that V, D and J genes could be assigned. Downstream analyses used only productive TCRbeta rearrangements, leaving out any out-of-frame or stop-codon sequences. Clonality was calculated as one minus the Shannon entropy normalized by the log of the number of unique productive sequences. Fisher's exact test with Benjamini-Hochberg correction, at a threshold of adjusted p below 0.01, was used to find clones that differed between time points or between blood and tumor. Held by TCRdb, this immuneACCESS table contains in-frame sequences only and omits some clones. Under half of the omission traces to an unresolved V gene where checked; the cause of the rest is unknown. The V and J calls and the clone size are those of that table, but D and trimming were determined from the DNA. The sample data list tens of thousands of clones, and about 86% of these were observed just once. The top ten constitute roughly a quarter of the sample.

On this clone: Its antigen remains undetermined. The record has no base qualities; no much larger clone is one base away.

The time point label, read with the paper, signifies: peripheral blood 6 weeks after treatment start. The cohort included 29 patients with locally advanced or metastatic urothelial carcinoma who were treated at Memorial Sloan Kettering on a trial protocol. Peripheral blood mononuclear cells were collected from each patient pretreatment and during treatment, giving between 1 and 8 total time points per patient. The Qiagen DNeasy Blood extraction kit was used to purify genomic DNA from total PBMCs and from tumor samples. Collected pretreatment and during treatment, PBMCs were isolated and stored as previously described. The receptor's source is a man in his 60s with urothelial cancer. The sample here was PBMCs, taken around atezolizumab (anti-PD-L1) treatment.

CDR3 sequence: CASSRTGEDTEAFF. The base sequence is TGTGCCAGCAGTCGGACAGGGGAGGACACTGAAGCTTTCTTT. This chain joins TRBV6-5 to TRBJ1-1; 9 central nucleotides agree with TRBD1. Trimming accounts for 5 bases at V and 3 bases at J, while the number of junction bases matched to no gene is 4. From the cysteine through the phenylalanine, the CDR3 covers 14 amino acids. Only the CDR3 portion is preserved as DNA: 42 bases, with reading frame beginning at the first base. Reading the germline V gene gives CDR1 MNHEY and CDR2 SVGAGI.